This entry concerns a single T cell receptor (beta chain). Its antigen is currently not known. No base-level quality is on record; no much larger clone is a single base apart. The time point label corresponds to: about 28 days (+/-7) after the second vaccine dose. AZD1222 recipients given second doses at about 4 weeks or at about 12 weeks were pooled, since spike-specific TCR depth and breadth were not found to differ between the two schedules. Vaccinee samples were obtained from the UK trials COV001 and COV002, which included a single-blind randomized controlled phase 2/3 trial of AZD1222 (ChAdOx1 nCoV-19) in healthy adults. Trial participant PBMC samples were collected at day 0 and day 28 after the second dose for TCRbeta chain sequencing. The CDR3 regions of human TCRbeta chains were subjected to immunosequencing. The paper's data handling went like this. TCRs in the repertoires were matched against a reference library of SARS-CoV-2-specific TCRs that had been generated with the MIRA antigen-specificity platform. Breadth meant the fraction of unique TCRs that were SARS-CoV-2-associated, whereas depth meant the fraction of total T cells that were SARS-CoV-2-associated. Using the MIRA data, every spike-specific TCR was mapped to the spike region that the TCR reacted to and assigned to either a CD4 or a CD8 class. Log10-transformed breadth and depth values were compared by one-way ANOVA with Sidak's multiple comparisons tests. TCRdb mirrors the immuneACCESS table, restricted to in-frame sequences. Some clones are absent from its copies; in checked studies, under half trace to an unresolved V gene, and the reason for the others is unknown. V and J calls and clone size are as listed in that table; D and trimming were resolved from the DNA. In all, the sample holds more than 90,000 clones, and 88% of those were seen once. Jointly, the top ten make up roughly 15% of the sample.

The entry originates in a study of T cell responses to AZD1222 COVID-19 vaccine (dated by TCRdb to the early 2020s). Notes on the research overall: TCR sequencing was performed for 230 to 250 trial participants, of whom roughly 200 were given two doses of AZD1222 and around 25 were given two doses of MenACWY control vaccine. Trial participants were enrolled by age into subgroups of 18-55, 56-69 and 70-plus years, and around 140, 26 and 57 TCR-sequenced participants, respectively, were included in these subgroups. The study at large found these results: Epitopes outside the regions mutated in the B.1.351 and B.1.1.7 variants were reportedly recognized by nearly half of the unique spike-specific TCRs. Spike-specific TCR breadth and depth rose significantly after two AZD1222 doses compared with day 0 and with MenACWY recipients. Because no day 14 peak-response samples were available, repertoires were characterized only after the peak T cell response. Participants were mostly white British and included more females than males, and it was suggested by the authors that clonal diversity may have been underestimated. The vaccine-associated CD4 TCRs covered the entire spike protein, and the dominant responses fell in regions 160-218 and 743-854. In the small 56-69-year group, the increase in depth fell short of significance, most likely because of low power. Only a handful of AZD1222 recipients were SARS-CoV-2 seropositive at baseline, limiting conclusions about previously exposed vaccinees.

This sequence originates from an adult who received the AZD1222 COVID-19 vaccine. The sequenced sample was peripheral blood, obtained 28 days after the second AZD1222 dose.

The CDR3 reads CASSLAGVSYEQYF. At the DNA level, the sequence is TGCGCCAGCAGCTTGGCCGGGGTCTCCTACGAGCAGTACTTC. Recombination linked TRBV5-1 to TRBJ2-7, and possibly TRBD2, on 5 matching bases. CDR1 SGHRS and CDR2 YFSETQ are derived from the germline V gene. At the junction V is shortened by 0 bases and J by 0 bases, with 7 bases in between. From its cysteine to its phenylalanine, the CDR3 spans 14 amino acids. The DNA shown is the 42-base CDR3, in frame from base 1.